These T cell receptor beta chains were read from a single sample in a study of blood T cell repertoires in COVID-19. Sequencing was performed with immunoSEQ multiplex PCR; in TCRdb, only in-frame clones are kept and a portion is missing. The repertoire consists of roughly 50,000 clones, with around nine tenths occurring once and the leading ten covering roughly 7.4%. Sample: peripheral blood. The receptors here all came from a man aged 45-60 years with acute or convalescent COVID-19. Both conserved end residues are part of each CDR3. D genes are given only for firm matches. Clone size is given for some rows only: seen once, a few or many times, or a class if the clone is expanded.

J	V	size	D	CDR3	DNA
TRBJ2-7	TRBV7-3	NA	TRBD1	CASSLTADRGREQYF	TGTGCCAGCAGCTTAACCGCGGACAGGGGGCGGGAGCAGTACTTC
TRBJ2-7	TRBV19	NA	TRBD1	CASSRKGLGQGISYEQYF	TGTGCCAGTAGTAGGAAAGGTTTGGGACAGGGGATCTCCTACGAGCAGTACTTC
TRBJ1-2	TRBV9	NA	TRBD1	CASKGQDYNYGYTF	TGTGCCAGCAAAGGACAGGACTATAACTATGGCTACACCTTC
TRBJ2-1	TRBV4-3	NA	NA	CASSQDPARRDNEQFF	TGCGCCAGCAGCCAAGATCCGGCTAGGAGGGACAATGAGCAGTTCTTC
TRBJ1-4	TRBV19	NA	NA	CASSQGEKLFF	TGTGCCAGTAGCCAGGGTGAAAAACTGTTTTTT
TRBJ2-2	TRBV2	NA	NA	CASSDVADRMNTGELFF	TGTGCCAGCAGTGATGTAGCAGACAGAATGAACACCGGGGAGCTGTTTTTT
TRBJ1-2	TRBV9	NA	NA	CASSSRDGYTF	TGTGCCAGCAGCTCCAGGGATGGCTACACCTTC
TRBJ2-1	TRBV7-2	NA	NA	CASSTQASSYNEQFF	TGTGCCAGCAGCACACAGGCTTCATCCTACAATGAGCAGTTCTTC
TRBJ1-2	TRBV10-2	NA	TRBD1	CASSEGTGNGGYTF	TGCGCCAGCAGTGAGGGGACAGGGAATGGGGGCTACACCTTC
TRBJ2-2	TRBV19	once	NA	CASSIAGTNTGELFF	TGTGCCAGTAGTATCGCGGGGACGAACACCGGGGAGCTGTTTTTT
TRBJ2-1	TRBV5-4	NA	TRBD1	CASSSSPDRESYNEQFF	TGTGCCAGCAGCTCAAGCCCCGACAGGGAATCCTACAATGAGCAGTTCTTC
TRBJ2-5	TRBV6-1	NA	TRBD2	CASSELLAGGQETQYF	TGTGCCAGCAGTGAGCTACTAGCGGGAGGACAAGAGACCCAGTACTTC
TRBJ2-5	TRBV28	NA	TRBD2	CASSHRVAGAETQYF	TGTGCCAGCAGTCATCGGGTGGCGGGAGCAGAGACCCAGTACTTC
TRBJ1-1	TRBV18	NA	NA	CASSPSGYTEAFF	TGTGCCAGCTCCCCAAGTGGCTACACTGAAGCTTTCTTT